This T cell receptor beta chain was captured in a study of blood T cell repertoires in COVID-19. In the authors' workflow: How many nucleated cells were present was estimated from reference gene primer amplification. Method: immunoSEQ multiplex PCR; TCRdb's copy keeps in-frame clones and lacks some. For V, J and clone size, that table is used; D and trimming come from the DNA. The table has a few hundred thousand clones, roughly 87% seen once. Those enrolled, adults aged roughly 18 to 89 years, came from about two dozen US areas. Assignments of participants to cohorts depended upon their own reported clinical history. Two negative PCRs, clearance, or symptom resolution characterized the recovered Cohort 3 donors. CDR1 is SEHNR and CDR2 is FQNEAQ in the germline V gene (reference sequence). After removal of 6 bases from V and 5 bases from J, the junction contained 13 bases not matched to a gene. The CDR3 extends over 16 amino acids.

This chain joins TRBV7-9 and TRBJ1-1, with 9 bases matching TRBD1. The receptor's source is a woman aged 50 to 60 who had recovered from COVID-19. Sequenced input: PBMCs or T cells enriched from blood (not recorded which). The DNA of the CDR3 is TGTGCCAGCAGTCCTCTTCGGCAGGACAGGGGAACTGAAGCTTTCTTT. It translates to CASSPLRQDRGTEAFF.